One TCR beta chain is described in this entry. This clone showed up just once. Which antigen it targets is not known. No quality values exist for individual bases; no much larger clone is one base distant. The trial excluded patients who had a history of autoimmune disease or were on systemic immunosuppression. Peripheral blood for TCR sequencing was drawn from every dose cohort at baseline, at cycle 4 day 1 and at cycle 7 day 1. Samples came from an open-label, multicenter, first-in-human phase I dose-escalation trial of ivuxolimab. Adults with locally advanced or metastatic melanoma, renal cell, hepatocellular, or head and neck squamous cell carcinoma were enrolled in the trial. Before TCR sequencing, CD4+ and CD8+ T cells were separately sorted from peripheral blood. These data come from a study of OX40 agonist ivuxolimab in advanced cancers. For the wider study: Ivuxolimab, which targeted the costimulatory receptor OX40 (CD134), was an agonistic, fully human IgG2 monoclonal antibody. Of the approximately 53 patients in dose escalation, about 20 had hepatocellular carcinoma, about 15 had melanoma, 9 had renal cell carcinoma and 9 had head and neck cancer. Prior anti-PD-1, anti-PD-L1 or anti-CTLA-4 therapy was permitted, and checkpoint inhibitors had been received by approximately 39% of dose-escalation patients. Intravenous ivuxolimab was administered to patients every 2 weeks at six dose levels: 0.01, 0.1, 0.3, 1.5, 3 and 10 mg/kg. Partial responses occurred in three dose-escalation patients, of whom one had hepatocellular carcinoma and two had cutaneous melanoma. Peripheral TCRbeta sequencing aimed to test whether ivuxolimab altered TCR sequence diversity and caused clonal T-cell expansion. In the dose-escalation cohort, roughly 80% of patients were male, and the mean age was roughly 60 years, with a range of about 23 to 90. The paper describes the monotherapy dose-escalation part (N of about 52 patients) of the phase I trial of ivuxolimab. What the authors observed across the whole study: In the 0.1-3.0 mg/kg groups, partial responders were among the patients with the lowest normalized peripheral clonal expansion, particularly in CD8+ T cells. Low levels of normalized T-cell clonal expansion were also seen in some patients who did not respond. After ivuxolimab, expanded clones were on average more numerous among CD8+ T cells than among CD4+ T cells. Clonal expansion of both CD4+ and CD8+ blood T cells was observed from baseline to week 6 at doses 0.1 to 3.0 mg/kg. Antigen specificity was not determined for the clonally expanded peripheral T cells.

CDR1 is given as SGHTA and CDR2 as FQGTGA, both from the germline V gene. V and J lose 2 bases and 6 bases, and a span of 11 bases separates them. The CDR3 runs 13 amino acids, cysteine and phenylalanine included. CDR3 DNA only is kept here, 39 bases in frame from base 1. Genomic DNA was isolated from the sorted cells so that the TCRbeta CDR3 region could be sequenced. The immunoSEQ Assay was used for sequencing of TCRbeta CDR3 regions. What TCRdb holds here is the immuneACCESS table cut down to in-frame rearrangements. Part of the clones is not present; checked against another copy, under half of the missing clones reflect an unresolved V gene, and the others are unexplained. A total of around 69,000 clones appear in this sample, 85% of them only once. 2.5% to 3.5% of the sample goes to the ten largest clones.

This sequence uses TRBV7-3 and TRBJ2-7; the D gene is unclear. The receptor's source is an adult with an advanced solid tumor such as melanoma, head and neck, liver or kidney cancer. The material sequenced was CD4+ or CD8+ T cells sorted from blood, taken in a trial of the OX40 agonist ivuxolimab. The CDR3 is CASSLVSNGEQYF. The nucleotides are TGTGCCAGCAGCTTAGTGTCGAACGGCGAGCAGTACTTC. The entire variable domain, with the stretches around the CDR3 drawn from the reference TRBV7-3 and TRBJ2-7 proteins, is GAGVSQTPSNKVTEKGKYVELRCDPISGHTALYWYRQSLGQGPEFLIYFQGTGAADDSGLPNDRFFAVRPEGSVSTLKIQRTERGDSAVYLCASSLVSNGEQYFGPGTRLTVT.